These 19 T cell receptor beta chains originate from one sample sequenced in a study of blood T cell repertoires in COVID-19. The repertoire was sequenced with immunoSEQ multiplex PCR; TCRdb's copy has only in-frame clones and lacks some. The sample lists approximately 100,000 clones, around 85% occurring once. Sequenced material: peripheral blood. The receptors come from a man aged 70 or older with active or convalescent COVID-19.

This clone was found once. CDR3 DNA: TGTGCCAGCAGCTTAGGACTAGCGGGATTAGAGACCCAGTACTTC. It codes for CASSLGLAGLETQYF. V usage is TRBV7-2 and J usage is TRBJ2-5, with TRBD2 matching 11 bases. This CDR3 region has 15 residues. Germline V gene sequence: CDR1 SGHTA, CDR2 FQGNSA. The V and J ends lost 1 base and 4 bases, in that order; junction bases with no gene match: 2. The complete variable domain, with remaining parts taken from reference TRBV7-2 and TRBJ2-5, reads GAGVSQSPSNKVTEKGKDVELRCDPISGHTALYWYRQSLGQGLEFLIYFQGNSAPDKSGLPSDRFSAERTGGSVSTLTIQRTQQEDSAVYLCASSLGLAGLETQYFGPGTRLLVL.

For the CDR3, the DNA is TGTGCCAGCAGCCGGACAGGCGCTGACACCGGGGAGCTGTTTTTT. As protein: CASSRTGADTGELFF. The genes are TRBV9 and TRBJ2-2, with TRBD1 identical over 7 bases. With V trimmed by 4 bases and J by 3 bases, 6 bases remained unmatched. From germline, CDR1 is SGDLS and CDR2 YYNGEE. The CDR3 runs 15 residues.

The CDR3 sequence: CASSVDGDQPQHF. In nucleotides, the CDR3 is TGTGCCAGCAGCGTCGACGGGGATCAGCCCCAGCATTTT. This chain links TRBV5-6 with TRBJ1-5; D not resolved. The V and J ends lost 4 bases and 5 bases respectively, with 10 bases between them. Looked up from germline, CDR1 is SGHDT and CDR2 is YYEEEE. The CDR3 consists of 13 residues.

This chain links TRBV5-1 with TRBJ2-3; a weak D match, TRBD1 (6 bases). CDR1 and CDR2 (germline): SGHRS, YFSETQ. Deletions cut 2 bases from V and 2 bases from J, with 9 bases between. The CDR3 is 14 residues long. CDR3 sequence reads: CASSFRTDTDTQYF. Here the CDR3 DNA reads TGCGCCAGCAGCTTCAGGACAGACACAGATACGCAGTATTTT.

The chain combines TRBV5-4 with TRBJ2-2, with 7 nucleotides matching TRBD1. The germline CDR1 and CDR2 sequences are SGHNT and YYREEE (reference sequence). The CDR3 has 15 residues. The ends lost 1 base at V and 6 bases at J; junction bases unmatched: 6. CDR3 nucleotide sequence: TGTGCCAGCAGCTTGAGACAGGGTCAGCCCGGGGAGCTGTTTTTT. Protein product: CASSLRQGQPGELFF.

This sequence joins TRBV6-1 and TRBJ1-1; D is uncertain. This CDR3 is 15 amino acids long. Trimming pared 2 bases from V and 2 bases from J, leaving 12 bases between. Germline V gene data show CDR1 as MNHNS and CDR2 as SASEGT. CDR3 nucleotide sequence: TGTGCCAGCAGTGAAAACTGGGCTCCTAACACTGAAGCTTTCTTT. Amino acids: CASSENWAPNTEAFF.

The V call is TRBV6-5, the J call TRBJ2-1, with TRBD1 matching over 8 bases. The length of the CDR3 is 15 residues. The germline gives CDR1 MNHEY, CDR2 SVGAGI. Trimming removed 5 bases from V and 2 bases from J; junction bases left unmatched: 5. CDR3 residues: CASSPQGAAYNEQFF. Here the CDR3 DNA reads TGTGCCAGCAGTCCTCAGGGGGCCGCCTACAATGAGCAGTTCTTC.

The V gene is TRBV7-2, the J gene TRBJ1-2, with 7 bases that match TRBD1. This CDR3 comprises 13 residues. Germline CDR1 SGHTA, CDR2 FQGNSA. V lost 5 bases, J lost 7 bases, and 7 bases stayed unmatched. CDR3 bases: TGTGCCAGCAGCGTTGACAGGGATAGTGGCTACACCTTC. It codes for CASSVDRDSGYTF.

This CDR3 is CASSPSGRAPDTQYF. CDR3 sequence (DNA): TGTGCCAGCAGCCCTAGCGGGAGGGCCCCAGATACGCAGTATTTT. This chain connects TRBV7-8 to TRBJ2-3, with 12 bases that match TRBD2. The V gene's germline CDR1 is SGHVS and CDR2 FQNEAQ. V lost 5 bases and J lost 4; bases outside the gene matches: 4. This CDR3 has 15 amino acids.

The CDR3 loop reads CASSGAPSSGNTIYF. The CDR3 nucleotides read TGTGCCAGCAGCGGGGCCCCAAGCTCTGGAAACACCATATATTTT. This sequence joins TRBV9 and TRBJ1-3; no clear D. The CDR3 has 15 residues. The V end was cut by 3 bases, the J end by 0 bases, with 10 bases between. Germline V gene sequence: CDR1 SGDLS, CDR2 YYNGEE. The full variable domain, completed using reference TRBV9 and TRBJ1-3, is DSGVTQTPKHLITATGQRVTLRCSPRSGDLSVYWYQQSLDQGLQFLIQYYNGEERAKGNILERFSAQQFPDLHSELNLSSLELGDSALYFCASSGAPSSGNTIYFGEGSWLTVV.

The CDR3 nucleotides read TGTGCCTGGAGTGTATCTGCCAGGGGGAATTCACCCCTCCACTTT. As protein: CAWSVSARGNSPLHF. The chain uses TRBV30 and TRBJ1-6; 7 bases line up with TRBD1. The CDR3 covers 15 residues. Germline V gene sequence: CDR1 GTSNPN, CDR2 SVGIG (reference sequence). V trimming: 0 bases; J trimming: 7 bases; junction bases outside the gene matches: 6.

The rearrangement links TRBV11-3 to TRBJ2-2; 11 positions match TRBD2. The CDR3 is 16 amino acids. V lost 5 bases and J lost 7; bases outside the gene matches: 9. Per germline, CDR1 SGHNT and CDR2 YENEEA. This chain's CDR3 is CASSPKGTSGGGELFF. The DNA for the CDR3 is TGTGCCAGCAGCCCAAAGGGGACTAGCGGAGGCGGGGAGCTGTTTTTT.

This clone was recorded a few times. This sequence joins TRBV14 and TRBJ2-2; D is perhaps TRBD1 (6 bases). Trimming stripped 2 bases from V and 7 bases from J, with 17 bases between. Germline V gene sequence: CDR1 SGHDN, CDR2 FVKESK. This CDR3 contains 16 residues. The CDR3 DNA sequence: TGTGCCAGCAGCCAACAGGGCAGGGGAAGAGTCGGGGAGCTGTTTTTT. As protein: CASSQQGRGRVGELFF.

The gene calls are TRBV5-1 and TRBJ2-1; weak D call: TRBD2 (6 bases). CDR1 SGHRS and CDR2 YFSETQ come from the germline V gene. The V end lost 0 bases, the J end lost 6 bases, and 19 bases lay between the germline ends. This CDR3 is built from 17 residues. The CDR3 region has the DNA TGCGCCAGCAGCTTGGACATCGGGGGAGGCCGGGGCAATGAGCAGTTCTTC. Residues: CASSLDIGGGRGNEQFF.

This clone was counted a few times. The rearrangement uses TRBV12-3 or TRBV12-4 and TRBJ1-1; D uncertain. Trimming cost V 8 bases and J 4 bases, with 11 bases left between them. This CDR3 comprises 12 residues. CDR3 sequence (DNA): TGTGCCAGCTCTAACGGAGGCACTGAAGCTTTCTTT. It codes for CASSNGGTEAFF.

The rearrangement uses TRBV7-2 and TRBJ1-5; no definite D call. The CDR3 has 14 amino acids. From germline, CDR1 is SGHTA and CDR2 FQGNSA. V lost 5 bases to trimming and J lost 5 bases, with 13 bases between them. The CDR3 nucleotides are TGTGCCAGCAGCCCATGGCAGGCTTATCAGCCCCAGCATTTT. Translating gives CASSPWQAYQPQHF. Filled out from reference TRBV7-2 and TRBJ1-5, the complete variable domain reads GAGVSQSPSNKVTEKGKDVELRCDPISGHTALYWYRQSLGQGLEFLIYFQGNSAPDKSGLPSDRFSAERTGGSVSTLTIQRTQQEDSAVYLCASSPWQAYQPQHFGDGTRLSIL.

The gene calls are TRBV11-1 and TRBJ2-1; D perhaps matches TRBD2 (6 bases). With 5 bases removed from V and 2 bases from J, the gap between germline ends came to 7 bases. CDR1 and CDR2 (germline): SGHAT, FQDESV (reference sequence). The CDR3 extends over 13 amino acids. CDR3 amino acids: CASSPGAYNEQFF. CDR3 DNA: TGTGCCAGCAGCCCGGGGGCCTACAATGAGCAGTTCTTC.

The CDR3: CASSIDRLAGTYEQYF. CDR3 nucleotide sequence: TGTGCCAGTAGTATAGATCGACTAGCGGGGACCTACGAGCAGTACTTC. The chain carries TRBV19 and TRBJ2-7, with 11 bases fitting TRBD2. The length of the CDR3 is 16 residues. After removal of 0 bases from V and 2 bases from J, the junction contained 3 bases not matched to a gene. In germline, CDR1 is LNHDA, CDR2 SQIVND (reference sequence).

The chain carries TRBV11-3 and TRBJ2-3; 10 bases are shared with TRBD1. This CDR3 has 16 residues. The germline V gene encodes CDR1 SGHNT and CDR2 YENEEA. The V and J ends lost 1 base and 5 bases, in that order; junction bases with no gene match: 6. CDR3 in amino acids: CASSLGRDRGLDTQYF. CDR3 DNA sequence: TGTGCCAGCAGCTTAGGCCGGGACAGGGGATTAGATACGCAGTATTTT.